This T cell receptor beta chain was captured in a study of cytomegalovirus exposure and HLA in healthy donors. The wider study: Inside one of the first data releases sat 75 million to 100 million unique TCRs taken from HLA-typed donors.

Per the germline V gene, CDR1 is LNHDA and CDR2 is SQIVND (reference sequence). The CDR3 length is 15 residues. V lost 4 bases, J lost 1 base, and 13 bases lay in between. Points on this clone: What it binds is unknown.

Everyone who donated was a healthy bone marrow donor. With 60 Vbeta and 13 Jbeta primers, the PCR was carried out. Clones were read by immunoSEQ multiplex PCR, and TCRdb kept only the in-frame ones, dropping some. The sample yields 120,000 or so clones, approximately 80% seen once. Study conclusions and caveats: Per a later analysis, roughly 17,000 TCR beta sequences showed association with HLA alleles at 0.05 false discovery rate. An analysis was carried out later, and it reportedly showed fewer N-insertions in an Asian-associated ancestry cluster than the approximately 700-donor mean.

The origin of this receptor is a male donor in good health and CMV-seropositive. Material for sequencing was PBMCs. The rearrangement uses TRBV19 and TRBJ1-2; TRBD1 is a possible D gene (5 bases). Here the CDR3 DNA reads TGTGCCAGTAGTAGTGGAGACAGAGATAACTATGGCTACACCTTC. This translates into CASSSGDRDNYGYTF.